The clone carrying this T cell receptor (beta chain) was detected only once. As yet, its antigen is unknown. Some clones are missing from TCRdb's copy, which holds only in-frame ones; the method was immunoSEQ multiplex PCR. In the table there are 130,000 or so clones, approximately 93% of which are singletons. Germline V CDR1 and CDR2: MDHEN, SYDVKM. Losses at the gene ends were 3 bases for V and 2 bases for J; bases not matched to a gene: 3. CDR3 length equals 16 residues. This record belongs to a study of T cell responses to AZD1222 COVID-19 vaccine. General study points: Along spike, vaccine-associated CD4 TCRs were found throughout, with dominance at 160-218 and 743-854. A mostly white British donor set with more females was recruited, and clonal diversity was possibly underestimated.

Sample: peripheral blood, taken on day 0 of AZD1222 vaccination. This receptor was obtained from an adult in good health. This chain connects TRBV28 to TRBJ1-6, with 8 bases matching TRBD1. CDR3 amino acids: CASSFDRGAYNSPLHF. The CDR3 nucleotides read TGTGCCAGCAGTTTTGACAGGGGAGCCTATAATTCACCCCTCCACTTT.